These 32 T cell receptor beta chains were all obtained from the same sample, sequenced in a study of immune evolution from preneoplasia to lung adenocarcinoma. The table came from immunoSEQ multiplex PCR; TCRdb's copy has only in-frame clones and leaves some out. The sample has more than 4,000 clones, 80% to 90% seen once. The source material was FFPE atypical adenomatous hyperplasia tissue from the lung. Sample subset: atypical adenomatous hyperplasia (AAH), lung preneoplasia. Source of these receptors: a person aged 70 to 85 with lung adenocarcinoma.

V usage is TRBV6-1 and J usage is TRBJ1-5; no firm D call. The V and J ends lost 3 bases and 5 bases respectively, with 11 bases between them. The CDR3 consists of 14 residues. Germline values: CDR1 MNHNS, CDR2 SASEGT. CDR3 residues: CASSEGITDQPQHF. The CDR3 DNA reads as TGTGCCAGCAGTGAGGGGATAACAGATCAGCCCCAGCATTTT.

V is TRBV30 and J is TRBJ1-3, with no clear D. V was shortened by 1 base and J by 0 bases, with 10 bases between the two germline ends. This CDR3 spans 15 amino acids. The germline gives CDR1 GTSNPN, CDR2 SVGIG (reference sequence). The CDR3 sequence is CAWSGGPLSGNTIYF. In nucleotides, the CDR3 is TGTGCCTGGAGTGGAGGGCCCCTCTCTGGAAACACCATATATTTT.

The chain combines TRBV5-1 with TRBJ1-1; D remains ambiguous. CDR1 is SGHRS and CDR2 is YFSETQ in the germline V gene. The V end was cut by 0 bases, the J end by 7 bases, with 13 bases between. CDR3 length: 14 residues. CDR3 loop: CASSLDSWQNEAFF. The CDR3 nucleotides read TGCGCCAGCAGCTTGGATTCTTGGCAGAATGAAGCTTTCTTT.

The chain uses TRBV9 and TRBJ2-5; D may match TRBD1 or TRBD2 (6 bases each). Trimming removed 7 bases at V and 4 bases at J, with 20 bases between. From germline, CDR1 is SGDLS and CDR2 YYNGEE. The length of the CDR3 is 15 residues. CDR3 sequence: CASVKGGGHGETQYF. In DNA, the CDR3 is TGTGCCAGCGTTAAGGGGGGAGGCCACGGAGAGACCCAGTACTTC.

The rearrangement links TRBV7-8 to TRBJ1-2; 7 bases align to TRBD1. This CDR3 has 15 amino acids. Germline loops: CDR1 SGHVS, CDR2 FQNEAQ. J lost 4 bases, V lost 5 bases, and 10 bases had no gene match. In nucleotides, the CDR3 is TGTGCCAGCAGCCCGTGGGACAGTACAGGCTATGGCTACACCTTC. It codes for CASSPWDSTGYGYTF.

This chain links TRBV7-9 with TRBJ2-7, with 8 bases identical to TRBD2. Germline trimming cut 2 bases from V and 4 bases from J; bases unmatched to any gene: 4. From germline, CDR1 is SEHNR and CDR2 FQNEAQ (reference sequence). The CDR3 consists of 14 residues. The CDR3 loop is CASSLREGRYEQYF. The CDR3 DNA is TGTGCCAGCAGCTTACGGGAGGGCCGTTACGAGCAGTACTTC. The full variable domain, its missing parts supplied by reference TRBV7-9 and TRBJ2-7, is DTGVSQNPRHKITKRGQNVTFRCDPISEHNRLYWYRQTLGQGPEFLTYFQNEAQLEKSRLLSDRFSAERPKGSFSTLEIQRTEQGDSAMYLCASSLREGRYEQYFGPGTRLTVT.

V and J are TRBV5-4 and TRBJ1-5; a possible D gene is TRBD1 (5 bases). The CDR3 extends over 13 amino acids. Germline CDR1 reads SGHNT; CDR2 reads YYREEE (reference sequence). V lost 4 bases, J lost 5 bases, and 10 bases lay in between. CDR3 in amino acids: CASSPGRDQPQHF. The CDR3 DNA reads TGTGCCAGCAGCCCGGGCAGGGATCAGCCCCAGCATTTT.

The chain has TRBV4-1 and TRBJ1-3; D remains ambiguous. CDR1 is MGHRA and CDR2 is YSYEKL in the germline V gene. Between the trimmed V and J ends, which lost 1 base and 5 bases, there was a span of 9 bases. This CDR3 spans 14 amino acids. As DNA, the CDR3 is TGCGCCAGCAGCCAAGGGGGTTTTAGAAACACCATATATTTT. Protein product: CASSQGGFRNTIYF.

This chain links TRBV29-1 with TRBJ1-5; no definite D call. The CDR3 extends over 12 amino acids. V was shortened by 0 bases and J by 9 bases, with 9 bases between the two germline ends. Germline V gene data show CDR1 as SQVTM and CDR2 as ANQGSEA. This chain's CDR3 is CSVEEPGRPQHF. DNA of the CDR3: TGCAGCGTTGAAGAACCGGGCCGGCCCCAGCATTTT.

V usage is TRBV4-1 and J usage is TRBJ1-4, with TRBD1 matching over 7 bases. The J segment lost 2 bases and the V segment lost 1 base, leaving 10 bases of the junction unmatched. Germline CDR1 MGHRA, CDR2 YSYEKL. The CDR3 sequence is 18 residues long. The DNA for the CDR3 is TGCGCCAGCAGCCAAGGGGAAAGGGGGCATGCGACTAATGAAAAACTGTTTTTT. Encoded protein: CASSQGERGHATNEKLFF.

The chain employs TRBV20-1 and TRBJ1-5, with D uncertain. Germline V CDR1 and CDR2: DFQATT, SNEGSKA (reference sequence). The CDR3 length is 9 residues. V was shortened by 6 bases and J by 6 bases, with 3 bases between the two germline ends. In DNA form, the CDR3 reads TGCAGTGCAGGTCAGCCCCAGCATTTT. Its protein product is CSAGQPQHF.

This clone was seen a single time. This chain joins TRBV7-8 and TRBJ1-3; no clear D gene. The V gene's germline CDR1 is SGHVS and CDR2 FQNEAQ. The CDR3 runs 14 residues. The V end was cut by 7 bases, the J end by 0 bases, with 10 bases between. The DNA for the CDR3 is TGTGCCAGCATACAAGGGAGCTCTGGAAACACCATATATTTT. This encodes CASIQGSSGNTIYF.

The genes are TRBV18 and TRBJ1-1, with a weak D call TRBD1 (6 bases). V lost 3 bases, J lost 4 bases, and 24 bases lay in between. Germline V gene lookup returns CDR1 KGHSH and CDR2 LQKENI. This CDR3 is 18 amino acids long. The CDR3 sequence: CASSPTGQGRLWRTEAFF. The DNA of the CDR3 is TGTGCCAGCTCACCCACAGGGCAGGGCCGGCTTTGGCGCACTGAAGCTTTCTTT.

This sequence joins TRBV19 and TRBJ2-4; 7 bases match TRBD2. The CDR3 is 14 residues long. V lost 10 bases to trimming and J lost 0 bases; unmatched junction nucleotides: 6. The V gene's germline CDR1 is LNHDA and CDR2 SQIVND (reference sequence). The CDR3 protein is CATSREVAKNIQYF. The CDR3 coding sequence is TGTGCCACCTCCCGGGAGGTAGCCAAAAACATTCAGTACTTC.

The chain employs TRBV10-3 and TRBJ1-2, with D possibly being TRBD1 (5 bases). The CDR3 has 15 residues. Germline V gene lookup returns CDR1 ENHRY and CDR2 SYGVKD. Trimming left V 6 bases short and J 2 bases short, with 16 bases between. The CDR3 DNA follows: TGTGCCATCAGACCCACCGGGACCCCCAACTATGGCTACACCTTC. Translating gives CAIRPTGTPNYGYTF.

The chain has TRBV7-2 and TRBJ1-1, with 9 bases matching TRBD1. Unmatched junction bases numbered 2, after V lost 5 bases and J lost 4 bases. Germline lookup yields CDR1 SGHTA and CDR2 FQGNSA. The CDR3 is 13 residues long. CDR3 sequence (DNA): TGTGCCAGCAGCGGGGACAGGGTCACTGAAGCTTTCTTT. Protein sequence: CASSGDRVTEAFF. The full variable domain, rest sourced from reference TRBV7-2 and TRBJ1-1, is GAGVSQSPSNKVTEKGKDVELRCDPISGHTALYWYRQSLGQGLEFLIYFQGNSAPDKSGLPSDRFSAERTGGSVSTLTIQRTQQEDSAVYLCASSGDRVTEAFFGQGTRLTVV.

J is TRBJ2-3 and V is TRBV19; possibly TRBD2 for D (6 bases). Germline loops: CDR1 LNHDA, CDR2 SQIVND (reference sequence). Trimming pared 3 bases from V and 1 base from J, leaving 11 bases between. This CDR3 is 15 amino acids long. As DNA, the CDR3 is TGTGCCAGTAGTATCACGGGAGTTGGCACAGATACGCAGTATTTT. It is translated as CASSITGVGTDTQYF. Drawing the rest from reference TRBV19 and TRBJ2-3, the complete variable domain is DGGITQSPKYLFRKEGQNVTLSCEQNLNHDAMYWYRQDPGQGLRLIYYSQIVNDFQKGDIAEGYSVSREKKESFPLTVTSAQKNPTAFYLCASSITGVGTDTQYFGPGTRLTVL.

The rearrangement links TRBV15 to TRBJ1-4; D remains ambiguous. Germline CDR1 and CDR2: LNHNV and YYDKDF (reference sequence). CDR3 length: 14 residues. The V end lost 8 bases, the J end lost 2 bases, and 12 bases lay between the germline ends. CDR3 DNA: TGTGCCACCCGGGCAGGCGCCACTAATGAAAAACTGTTTTTT. Encoded protein: CATRAGATNEKLFF.

The table lists this clone with a count of one. The chain uses TRBV9 and TRBJ2-5; a possible D gene is TRBD1 (5 bases). V was cut by 0 bases and J by 5 bases, with 5 bases left in between. This CDR3 has 12 residues. The germline gives CDR1 SGDLS, CDR2 YYNGEE. As DNA, the CDR3 is TGTGCCAGCAGCGTAGAGGGGGAGACCCAGTACTTC. Its translation: CASSVEGETQYF.

The chain is built from TRBV2 and TRBJ1-1; TRBD1 matches 9 bases. The germline CDR1 and CDR2 sequences are SNHLY and FYNNEI. CDR3 length: 16 amino acids. After removal of 6 bases from V and 0 bases from J, the junction contained 8 bases not matched to a gene. The chain's CDR3 is CASRTGTGYMNTEAFF. In nucleotides, the CDR3 is TGTGCCAGCAGGACCGGGACAGGGTACATGAACACTGAAGCTTTCTTT.

The chain couples TRBV2 to TRBJ1-5; the D gene is possibly TRBD1 (6 bases). Trimming removed 4 bases at V and 6 bases at J, with 19 bases between. Germline loops: CDR1 SNHLY, CDR2 FYNNEI. This CDR3 comprises 16 residues. DNA for the CDR3: TGTGCCAGCAGTGTTGAGGGGGGGCTCGGCGGTCAGCCCCAGCATTTT. As protein: CASSVEGGLGGQPQHF.

V gene TRBV11-2 combines with J gene TRBJ2-1; TRBD1 agrees at 8 bases. This CDR3 comprises 15 residues. V gave up 1 base and J gave up 7 bases; unmatched junction bases: 6. CDR1 and CDR2 from the germline V gene are SGHAT and FQNNGV. This CDR3 is CASSLGGNRGNEQFF. In nucleotides, the CDR3 is TGTGCCAGCAGCTTAGGTGGGAACAGGGGGAATGAGCAGTTCTTC.

The V gene is TRBV2, the J gene TRBJ1-1, with D perhaps TRBD1 (6 bases). Germline V lookup: CDR1 SNHLY, CDR2 FYNNEI. The CDR3 has 14 amino acids. Trimming took 4 bases from V and 11 from J, leaving 20 bases between them. The CDR3 DNA reads as TGTGCCAGCAGTGTAAGCAGGGGACCGACGGGCGCTTTCTTT. This codes for CASSVSRGPTGAFF.

This clone was seen a few times. The chain is built from TRBV10-3 and TRBJ1-1; no firm D call. There are 13 residues in the CDR3. V lost 4 bases, J lost 1 base, and 7 bases lay in between. Germline V CDR1 and CDR2: ENHRY, SYGVKD. In DNA form, the CDR3 reads TGTGCCATCAGTGTAGACCCGAACACTGAAGCTTTCTTT. Its translation: CAISVDPNTEAFF.

This chain links TRBV2 with TRBJ2-5, with D tentatively TRBD1 (5 bases). Germline loops: CDR1 SNHLY, CDR2 FYNNEI. Trimming pared 7 bases from V and 2 bases from J, leaving 17 bases between. The CDR3 has 15 amino acids. The CDR3 sequence: CASKPDSGPQETQYF. In DNA form, the CDR3 reads TGTGCCAGCAAGCCCGACAGTGGTCCACAAGAGACCCAGTACTTC. The variable domain in full, completed from reference TRBV2 and TRBJ2-5, reads EPEVTQTPSHQVTQMGQEVILRCVPISNHLYFYWYRQILGQKVEFLVSFYNNEISEKSEIFDDQFSVERPDGSNFTLKIRSTKLEDSAMYFCASKPDSGPQETQYFGPGTRLLVL.

V gene TRBV7-3 combines with J gene TRBJ2-4; TRBD1 agrees at 9 bases. CDR3 size: 14 residues. Germline CDR1 is SGHTA and CDR2 is FQGTGA. V lost 5 bases to trimming and J lost 7 bases; unmatched junction nucleotides: 6. The CDR3 DNA reads TGTGCCAGCAGCCCCGCCGGACAGGGGAACATTCAGTACTTC. Its protein product is CASSPAGQGNIQYF. Complete variable domain (other parts from reference TRBV7-3 and TRBJ2-4): GAGVSQTPSNKVTEKGKYVELRCDPISGHTALYWYRQSLGQGPEFLIYFQGTGAADDSGLPNDRFFAVRPEGSVSTLKIQRTERGDSAVYLCASSPAGQGNIQYFGAGTRLSVL.

V gene TRBV2 combines with J gene TRBJ2-1, with 7 bases matching TRBD1. The CDR3 spans 12 residues. Germline trimming cut 8 bases from V and 5 bases from J; bases unmatched to any gene: 3. Germline V gene sequence: CDR1 SNHLY, CDR2 FYNNEI. The CDR3 bases are TGTGCCAGCGACAGGGCAAACAATGAGCAGTTCTTC. Protein sequence: CASDRANNEQFF.

The chain links TRBV10-2 to TRBJ2-7, with 8 positions matching TRBD1. Germline V CDR1 and CDR2: WSHSY, SAAADI. The junction had 5 bases not matched to a gene; V was cut back by 0 bases and J by 4 bases. The CDR3 is 15 residues long. CDR3 amino acids: CASSESWDRTYEQYF. The CDR3 DNA reads TGCGCCAGCAGTGAGTCTTGGGACAGGACATACGAGCAGTACTTC.

In this sample, this clone turned up once. The CDR3 reads CASSETGRSYEQYF. The CDR3 region has the DNA TGTGCCAGCAGTGAGACAGGGAGGTCCTACGAGCAGTACTTC. This chain links TRBV6-4 with TRBJ2-7; possibly TRBD1 for D (7 bases). V was shortened by 3 bases and J by 1 base, with 10 bases between the two germline ends. The germline V gene encodes CDR1 MRHNA and CDR2 SNTAGT. The CDR3 length is 14 residues.

CDR3 DNA: TGTGCCAGCAGCTTAGCGGGAAGAGGGCTCACCGGGGAGCTGTTTTTT. Encoded protein: CASSLAGRGLTGELFF. The chain is built from TRBV5-6 and TRBJ2-2; 7 bases agree with TRBD2. V shed 2 bases, J shed 4 bases, and the junction held 8 bases outside the gene matches. Germline V gene data show CDR1 as SGHDT and CDR2 as YYEEEE. The CDR3 length is 16 residues.

V usage is TRBV7-2 and J usage is TRBJ2-5, with a weak D call TRBD1 (5 bases). Trimming took off 5 bases at V and 10 bases at J, with 11 bases between the two ends. There are 11 residues in the CDR3. Germline loops: CDR1 SGHTA, CDR2 FQGNSA. CDR3: CASSQDRIQYF. The DNA of the CDR3 is TGTGCCAGCAGCCAAGACAGAATCCAGTACTTC.

The genes are TRBV9 and TRBJ2-1; 8 bases are a match to TRBD2. Germline V gives CDR1 SGDLS, CDR2 YYNGEE. The CDR3 sequence is 14 residues long. Losses at the gene ends were 2 bases for V and 5 bases for J; bases not matched to a gene: 3. CDR3 DNA: TGTGCCAGCAGCGTTCGAGCGGGAGACAATGAGCAGTTCTTC. Amino acids: CASSVRAGDNEQFF.